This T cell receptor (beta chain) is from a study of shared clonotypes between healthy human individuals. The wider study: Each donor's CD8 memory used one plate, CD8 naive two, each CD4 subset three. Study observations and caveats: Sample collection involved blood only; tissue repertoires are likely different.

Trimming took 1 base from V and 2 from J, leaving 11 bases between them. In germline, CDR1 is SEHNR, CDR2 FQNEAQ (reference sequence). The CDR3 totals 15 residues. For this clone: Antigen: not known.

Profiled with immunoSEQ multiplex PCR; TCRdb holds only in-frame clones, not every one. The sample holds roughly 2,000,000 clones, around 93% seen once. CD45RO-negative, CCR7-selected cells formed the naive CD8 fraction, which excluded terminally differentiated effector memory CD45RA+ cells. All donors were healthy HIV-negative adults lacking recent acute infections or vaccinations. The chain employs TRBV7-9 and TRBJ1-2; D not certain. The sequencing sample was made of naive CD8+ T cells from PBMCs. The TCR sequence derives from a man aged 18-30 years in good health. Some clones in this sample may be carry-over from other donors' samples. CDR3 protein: CASSLGERWNYGYTF. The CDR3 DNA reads TGTGCCAGCAGCTTAGGGGAGAGGTGGAACTATGGCTACACCTTC.